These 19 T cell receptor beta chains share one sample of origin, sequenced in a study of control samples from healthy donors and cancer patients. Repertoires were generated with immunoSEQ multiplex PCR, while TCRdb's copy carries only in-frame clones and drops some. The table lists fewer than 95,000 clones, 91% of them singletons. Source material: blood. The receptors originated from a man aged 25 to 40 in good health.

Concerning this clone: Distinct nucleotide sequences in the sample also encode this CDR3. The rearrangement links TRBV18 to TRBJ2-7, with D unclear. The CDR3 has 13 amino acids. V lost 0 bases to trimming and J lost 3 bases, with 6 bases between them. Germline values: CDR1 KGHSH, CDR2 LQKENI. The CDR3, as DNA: TGTGCCAGCTCACCACCGGGGTACTACGAGCAGTACTTC. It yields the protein CASSPPGYYEQYF. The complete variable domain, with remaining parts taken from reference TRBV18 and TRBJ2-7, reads NAGVMQNPRHLVRRRGQEARLRCSPMKGHSHVYWYRQLPEEGLKFMVYLQKENIIDESGMPKERFSAEFPKEGPSILRIQQVVRGDSAAYFCASSPPGYYEQYFGPGTRLTVT.

As DNA, the CDR3 is TGTGCCAGCAGTTTATCTTCCCGACAGGCTTCGAACACCGGGGAGCTGTTTTTT. This translates into CASSLSSRQASNTGELFF. The rearrangement uses TRBV27 and TRBJ2-2; D may be TRBD1 (6 bases). Germline assignment: CDR1 MNHEY and CDR2 SMNVEV (reference sequence). Trimming took off 0 bases at V and 0 bases at J, with 14 bases between the two ends. The CDR3 has 18 amino acids.

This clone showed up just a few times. The CDR3 protein is CATSERTTEAFF. DNA for the CDR3: TGTGCCACCAGTGAAAGAACAACCGAAGCTTTCTTT. The rearrangement uses TRBV24-1 and TRBJ1-1; D gene uncertain. Trimming shortened V by 4 bases and J by 8 bases, and 10 bases separated the two germline ends. CDR1 is KGHDR and CDR2 is SFDVKD in the germline V gene. CDR3 size: 12 residues.

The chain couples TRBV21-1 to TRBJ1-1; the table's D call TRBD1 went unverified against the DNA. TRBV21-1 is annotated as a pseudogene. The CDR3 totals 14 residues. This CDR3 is CASSEQGLNTEAFF. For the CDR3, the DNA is TGTGCCAGCAGCGAACAGGGATTGAACACTGAAGCTTTCTTT.

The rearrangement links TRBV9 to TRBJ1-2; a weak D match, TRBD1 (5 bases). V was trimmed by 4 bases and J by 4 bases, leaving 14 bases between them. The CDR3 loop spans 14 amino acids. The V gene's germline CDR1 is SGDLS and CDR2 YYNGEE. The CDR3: CASSPSGGSYGYTF. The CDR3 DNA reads TGTGCCAGCAGCCCCTCCGGGGGTAGCTATGGCTACACCTTC.

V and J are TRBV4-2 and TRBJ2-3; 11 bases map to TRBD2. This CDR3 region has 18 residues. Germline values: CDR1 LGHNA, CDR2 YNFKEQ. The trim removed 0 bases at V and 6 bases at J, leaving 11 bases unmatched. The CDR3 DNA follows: TGTGCCAGCAGCCAAGAGTCAATAGCGGGAGGGTCTAGGGATACGCAGTATTTT. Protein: CASSQESIAGGSRDTQYF.

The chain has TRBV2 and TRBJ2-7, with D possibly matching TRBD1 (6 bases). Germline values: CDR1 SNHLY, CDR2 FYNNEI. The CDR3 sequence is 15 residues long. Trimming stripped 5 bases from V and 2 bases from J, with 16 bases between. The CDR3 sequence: CASSPMQGLTYEQYF. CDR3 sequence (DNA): TGTGCCAGCAGTCCTATGCAGGGGTTAACCTACGAGCAGTACTTC.

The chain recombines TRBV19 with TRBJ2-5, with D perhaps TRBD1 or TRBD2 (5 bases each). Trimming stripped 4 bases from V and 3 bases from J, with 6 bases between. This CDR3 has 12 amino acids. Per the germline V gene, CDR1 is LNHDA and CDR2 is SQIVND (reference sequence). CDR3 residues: CASSRGKETQYF. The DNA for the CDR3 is TGTGCCAGTAGTAGGGGGAAAGAGACCCAGTACTTC.

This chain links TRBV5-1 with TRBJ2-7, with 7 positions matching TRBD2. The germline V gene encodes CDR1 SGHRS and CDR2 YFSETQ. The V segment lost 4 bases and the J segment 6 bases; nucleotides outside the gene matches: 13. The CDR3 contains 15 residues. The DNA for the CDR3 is TGCGCCAGCAGCGAAACTAGCGACCCATTCCGCGAGCAGTACTTC. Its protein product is CASSETSDPFREQYF.

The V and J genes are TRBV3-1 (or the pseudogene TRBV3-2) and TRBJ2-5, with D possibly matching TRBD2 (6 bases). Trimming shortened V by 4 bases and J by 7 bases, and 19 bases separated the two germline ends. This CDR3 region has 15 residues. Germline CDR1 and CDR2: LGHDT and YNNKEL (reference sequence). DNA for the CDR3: TGTGCCAGCAGCCTCTGGGACTCGCCTGATGGGACCCAGTACTTC. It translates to CASSLWDSPDGTQYF.

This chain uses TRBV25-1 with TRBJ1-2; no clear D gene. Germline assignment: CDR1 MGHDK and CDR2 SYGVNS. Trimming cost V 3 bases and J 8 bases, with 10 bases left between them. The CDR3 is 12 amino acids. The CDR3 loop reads CASSDFPRGYTF. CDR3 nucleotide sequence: TGTGCCAGCAGTGATTTCCCCCGAGGCTACACCTTC.

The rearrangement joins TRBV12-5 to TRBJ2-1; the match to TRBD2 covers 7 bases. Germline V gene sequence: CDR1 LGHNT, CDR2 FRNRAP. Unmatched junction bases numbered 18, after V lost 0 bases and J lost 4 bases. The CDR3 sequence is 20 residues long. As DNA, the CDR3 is TGTGCTAGTGGTTTGGTACAGGCCAAACCAAGCGGGGCGCAGTACAATGAGCAGTTCTTC. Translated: CASGLVQAKPSGAQYNEQFF.

In DNA form, the CDR3 reads TGTGCCAGTAGTATAGATCTTTTCGGGACAGGGTCCCCGAACACTGAAGCTTTCTTT. Translation gives CASSIDLFGTGSPNTEAFF. The chain joins TRBV19 to TRBJ1-1; 9 positions agree with TRBD1. The CDR3 covers 19 residues. Trimming took 0 bases from V and 1 from J; bases not matched to a gene: 12. Per germline, CDR1 LNHDA and CDR2 SQIVND (reference sequence).

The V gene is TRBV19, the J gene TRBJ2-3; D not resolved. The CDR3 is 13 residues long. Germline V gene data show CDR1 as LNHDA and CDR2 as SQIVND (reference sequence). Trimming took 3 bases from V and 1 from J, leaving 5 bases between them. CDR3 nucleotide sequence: TGTGCCAGTAGTATTCTGGGCACAGATACGCAGTATTTT. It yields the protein CASSILGTDTQYF.

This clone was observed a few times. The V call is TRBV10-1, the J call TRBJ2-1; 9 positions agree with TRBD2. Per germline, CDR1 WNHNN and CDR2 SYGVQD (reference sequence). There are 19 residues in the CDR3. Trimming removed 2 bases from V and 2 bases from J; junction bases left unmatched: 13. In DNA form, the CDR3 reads TGCGCCAGCAGTGAGCGGACAGTAAACCTAGCGGGAACCTACAATGAGCAGTTCTTC. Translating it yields CASSERTVNLAGTYNEQFF.

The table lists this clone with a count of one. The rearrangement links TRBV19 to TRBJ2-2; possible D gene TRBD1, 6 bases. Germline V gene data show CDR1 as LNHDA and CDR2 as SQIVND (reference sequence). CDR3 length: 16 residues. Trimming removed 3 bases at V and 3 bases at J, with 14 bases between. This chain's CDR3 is CASSISARGYTGELFF. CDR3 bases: TGTGCCAGTAGTATTTCGGCCAGGGGATACACCGGGGAGCTGTTTTTT.

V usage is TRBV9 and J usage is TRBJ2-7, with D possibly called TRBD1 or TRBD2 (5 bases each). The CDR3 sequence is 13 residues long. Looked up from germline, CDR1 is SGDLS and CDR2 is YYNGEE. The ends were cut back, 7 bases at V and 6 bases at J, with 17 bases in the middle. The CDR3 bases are TGTGCCAGCCAACCAACCGCCGGGGCCGAGCAGTACTTC. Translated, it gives CASQPTAGAEQYF.

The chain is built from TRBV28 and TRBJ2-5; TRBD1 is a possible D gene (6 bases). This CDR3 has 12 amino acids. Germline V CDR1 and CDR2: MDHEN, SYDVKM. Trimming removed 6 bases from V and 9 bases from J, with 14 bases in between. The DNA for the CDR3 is TGTGCCAGCAGCAATCTACAGGGAGCCCAGTACTTC. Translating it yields CASSNLQGAQYF.

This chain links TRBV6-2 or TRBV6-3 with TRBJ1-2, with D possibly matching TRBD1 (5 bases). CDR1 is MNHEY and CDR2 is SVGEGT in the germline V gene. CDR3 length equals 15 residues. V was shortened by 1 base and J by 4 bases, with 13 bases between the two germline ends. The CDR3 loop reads CASSYWTGPGYGYTF. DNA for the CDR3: TGTGCCAGCAGTTACTGGACGGGACCGGGCTATGGCTACACCTTC.